The entry below describes one T cell receptor (beta chain). Its target is not known. This sample was taken from a study of T cells in Graves' hyperthyroidism and ophthalmopathy. At the level of the study: The blood sample was taken at first diagnosis, before treatment began.

Investigators excluded patients with uncontrolled infection, other autoimmune disease, pregnancy or lactation. PBMCs were sourced from roughly 9.1 ml fresh peripheral blood. Findings of the study overall: Peripheral blood also featured most of the thyroid clonotypes expanded above 0.001.

The V gene's germline CDR1 is SGHTA and CDR2 FQGTGA. The germline V and J ends were trimmed by 5 bases and 5 bases, with 19 bases remaining between them. The CDR3 is 16 residues long. Regions amplified from RNA transcripts were the TCR beta CDR3 regions. The HTBI set primed first-round TCR CDR3 RT-PCR. TCRdb reanalysed the multiplex PCR reads using MiXCR and keeps one entry per CDR3 protein. The sample includes about 480,000 distinct CDR3 sequences, 13% to 15% of them seen just once. This chain connects TRBV7-3 to TRBJ2-4; D may correspond to TRBD1 or TRBD2 (6 bases each). Sequencing was performed on blood. The clonotype was recovered from a woman younger than 30 with Graves' hyperthyroidism. CDR3 nucleotides: TGTGCCAGCAGCCCATGGGGGGCGGGGCGAGAAAACATTCAGTACTTC. Its translation: CASSPWGAGRENIQYF. Full variable domain (rest looked up from reference TRBV7-3 and TRBJ2-4): GAGVSQTPSNKVTEKGKYVELRCDPISGHTALYWYRQSLGQGPEFLIYFQGTGAADDSGLPNDRFFAVRPEGSVSTLKIQRTERGDSAVYLCASSPWGAGRENIQYFGAGTRLSVL.